The sequence of this T cell receptor (beta chain) was determined in a study of regulatory T cells in long-lasting Graves disease. Researchers made TCR beta libraries by using iRepertoire HTBI primers and running Arm-PCR on CDR3 regions. TCRdb fed the multiplex PCR reads into MiXCR, producing one record per CDR3 protein. The sample includes around 400,000 distinct CDR3 sequences, roughly a sixth of them seen just once. Documented time point: newly diagnosed GD, antithyroid drugs for less than 3 months. PBMC RNA served as the TCR library source. This clonotype was recorded many times. This CDR3 has 12 amino acids. Germline values: CDR1 MDHEN, CDR2 SYDVKM. V gave up 3 bases and J gave up 7 bases, with 9 bases separating them.

The genes are TRBV28 and TRBJ1-2, with D possibly TRBD1 on 5 matching bases. Sequencing was performed on peripheral blood mononuclear cells (PBMCs), taken at new diagnosis, from a patient treated with antithyroid drugs. This TCR was sampled from a female donor with Graves disease. This CDR3 is CASSFGGAGYTF. The DNA for the CDR3 is TGTGCCAGCAGTTTCGGGGGAGCTGGCTACACCTTC.